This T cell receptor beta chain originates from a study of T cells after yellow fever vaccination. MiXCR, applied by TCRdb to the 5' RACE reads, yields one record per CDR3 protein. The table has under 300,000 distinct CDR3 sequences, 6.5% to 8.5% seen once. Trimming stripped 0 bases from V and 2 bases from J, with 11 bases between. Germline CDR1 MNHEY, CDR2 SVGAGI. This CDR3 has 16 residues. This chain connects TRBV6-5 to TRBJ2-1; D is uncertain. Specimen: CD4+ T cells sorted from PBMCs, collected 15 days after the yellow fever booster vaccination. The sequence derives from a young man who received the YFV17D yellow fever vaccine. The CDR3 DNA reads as TGTGCCAGCAGTTACTCAGTGTCCAGCACCTACAATGAGCAGTTCTTC. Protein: CASSYSVSSTYNEQFF.